Listed here are 5 T cell receptor beta chains from one sample, sequenced in a study of T cell changes during pregnancy in multiple sclerosis (dated by TCRdb to between 2018 and 2020). Library prep was done by the immunoSEQ multiplex PCR assay. What TCRdb holds here is the immuneACCESS table cut down to in-frame rearrangements. Part of the clones is not present; checked against another copy, under half of the missing clones reflect an unresolved V gene, and the others are unexplained. Within this sample are 60,000 to 75,000 clones, with about 92% of them counted one time only. The ten largest clonotypes hold 1.3% to 1.5% of the sample. The sample consisted of peripheral blood, taken in the second trimester of pregnancy. The receptors come from a female donor in good health, enrolled as a control in a pregnancy study.

This sequence joins TRBV11-2 and TRBJ2-1, with 9 nucleotides matching TRBD2. This CDR3 has 18 residues. V shed 3 bases and J 3 bases; nucleotides not matched to a gene: 12. From germline, CDR1 is SGHAT and CDR2 FQNNGV. This CDR3 is CASSFVLAGRGYYNEQFF. CDR3 DNA: TGTGCCAGCAGCTTTGTTCTAGCGGGAAGGGGTTACTACAATGAGCAGTTCTTC.

V and J are TRBV29-1 and TRBJ1-4; TRBD1 is a possible D gene (6 bases). CDR3 length: 13 amino acids. The V gene's germline CDR1 is SQVTM and CDR2 ANQGSEA. The ends were cut back, 5 bases at V and 2 bases at J, with 9 bases in the middle. The CDR3 region has the DNA TGCAGCGTTACAGGGTTTACTAATGAAAAACTGTTTTTT. The encoded protein is CSVTGFTNEKLFF.

The rearrangement links TRBV7-9 to TRBJ2-5; D remains unclear. The CDR3 contains 14 residues. Germline V CDR1 and CDR2: SEHNR, FQNEAQ (reference sequence). V was trimmed by 1 base and J by 1 base, leaving 7 bases between them. The chain's CDR3 is CASSLVNGQETQYF. In DNA form, the CDR3 reads TGTGCCAGCAGCTTAGTAAACGGCCAAGAGACCCAGTACTTC.

The chain employs TRBV6-6 and TRBJ2-2; 9 bases align to TRBD2. V gave up 6 bases and J gave up 3 bases; unmatched junction bases: 5. Germline V CDR1 and CDR2: MNHNY, SVGAGI (reference sequence). The CDR3 length is 15 residues. CDR3 protein: CASSLAGADTGELFF. In DNA form, the CDR3 reads TGTGCCAGCAGCTTAGCGGGAGCGGACACCGGGGAGCTGTTTTTT.

The chain couples TRBV5-4 to TRBJ2-7; TRBD2 is a possible D gene (6 bases). The CDR3 totals 16 residues. Trimming removed 1 base at V and 2 bases at J, with 16 bases between. Germline V gene sequence: CDR1 SGHNT, CDR2 YYREEE (reference sequence). The CDR3 is CASSLRRAGFTYEQYF. The CDR3, as DNA: TGTGCCAGCAGCTTGAGGAGGGCAGGTTTCACCTACGAGCAGTACTTC.